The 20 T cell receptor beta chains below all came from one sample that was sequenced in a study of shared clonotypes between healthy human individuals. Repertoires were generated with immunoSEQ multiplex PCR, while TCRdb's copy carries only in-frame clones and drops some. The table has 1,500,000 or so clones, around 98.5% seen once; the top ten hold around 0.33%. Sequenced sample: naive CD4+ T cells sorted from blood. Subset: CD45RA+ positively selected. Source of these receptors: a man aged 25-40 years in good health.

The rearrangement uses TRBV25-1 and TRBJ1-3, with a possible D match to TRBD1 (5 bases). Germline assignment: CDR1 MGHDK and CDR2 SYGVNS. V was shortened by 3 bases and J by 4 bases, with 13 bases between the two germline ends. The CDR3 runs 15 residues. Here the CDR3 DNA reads TGTGCCAGCAGTGACAGCAGGGTAGGGGGAAACACCATATATTTT. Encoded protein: CASSDSRVGGNTIYF.

CDR3 sequence: CASSRSNQETQYF. For the CDR3, the DNA is TGTGCCAGCAGCCGGTCTAACCAAGAGACCCAGTACTTC. The chain combines TRBV11-2 with TRBJ2-5; D is uncertain. Between the trimmed V and J ends, which lost 5 bases and 0 bases, there was a span of 7 bases. CDR1 is SGHAT, CDR2 FQNNGV, per germline. The CDR3 runs 13 residues.

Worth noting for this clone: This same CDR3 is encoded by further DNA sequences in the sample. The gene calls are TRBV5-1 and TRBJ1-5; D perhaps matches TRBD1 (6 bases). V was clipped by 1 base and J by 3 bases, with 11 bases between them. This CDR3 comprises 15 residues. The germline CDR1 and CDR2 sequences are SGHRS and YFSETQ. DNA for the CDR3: TGCGCCAGCAGCTTGACCGGACAGTCCAATCAGCCCCAGCATTTT. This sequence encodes CASSLTGQSNQPQHF.

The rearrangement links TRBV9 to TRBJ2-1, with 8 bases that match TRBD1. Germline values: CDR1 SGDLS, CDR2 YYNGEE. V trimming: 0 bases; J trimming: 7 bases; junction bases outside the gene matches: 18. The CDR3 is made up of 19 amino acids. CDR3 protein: CASSVEANPGGGGENEQFF. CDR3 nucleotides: TGTGCCAGCAGCGTAGAGGCGAACCCAGGGGGCGGAGGTGAAAATGAGCAGTTCTTC.

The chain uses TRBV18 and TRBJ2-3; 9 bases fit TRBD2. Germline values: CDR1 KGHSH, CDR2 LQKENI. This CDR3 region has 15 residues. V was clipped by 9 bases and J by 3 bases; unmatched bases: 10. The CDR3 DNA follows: TGTGCCAGTAAGCCGCGGGAGGGCCCTACAGATACGCAGTATTTT. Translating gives CASKPREGPTDTQYF.

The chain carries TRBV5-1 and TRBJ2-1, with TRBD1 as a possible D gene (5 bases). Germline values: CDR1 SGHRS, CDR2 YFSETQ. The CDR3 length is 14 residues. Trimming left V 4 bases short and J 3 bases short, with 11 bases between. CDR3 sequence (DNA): TGCGCCAGCAGCCTCATCGACAGCTACAATGAGCAGTTCTTC. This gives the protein CASSLIDSYNEQFF.

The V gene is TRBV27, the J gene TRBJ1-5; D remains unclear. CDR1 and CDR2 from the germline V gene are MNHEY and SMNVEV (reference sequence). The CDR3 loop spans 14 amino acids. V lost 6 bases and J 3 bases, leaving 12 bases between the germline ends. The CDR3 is CASSQYGANQPQHF. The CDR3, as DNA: TGTGCCAGCAGCCAATATGGAGCCAATCAGCCCCAGCATTTT.

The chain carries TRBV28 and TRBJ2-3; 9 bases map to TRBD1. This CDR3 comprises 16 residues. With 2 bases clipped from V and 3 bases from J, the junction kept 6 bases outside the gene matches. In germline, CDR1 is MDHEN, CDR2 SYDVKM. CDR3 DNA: TGTGCCAGCAGTTTAAGGGACAGGGCAGTAACAGATACGCAGTATTTT. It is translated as CASSLRDRAVTDTQYF.

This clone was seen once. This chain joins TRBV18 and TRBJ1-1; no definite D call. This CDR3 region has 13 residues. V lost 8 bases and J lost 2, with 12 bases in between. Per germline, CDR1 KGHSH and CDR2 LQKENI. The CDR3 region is CASRNGGNTEAFF. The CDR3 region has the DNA TGTGCCAGCCGAAACGGAGGCAACACTGAAGCTTTCTTT.

CDR3 residues: CSVASPRGWETQYF. CDR3 sequence (DNA): TGCAGCGTCGCATCGCCGAGGGGGTGGGAGACCCAGTACTTC. J is TRBJ2-5 and V is TRBV29-1, with D perhaps TRBD1 (6 bases). Germline CDR1 reads SQVTM; CDR2 reads ANQGSEA. This CDR3 comprises 14 residues. Trimming removed 6 bases at V and 5 bases at J, with 19 bases between.

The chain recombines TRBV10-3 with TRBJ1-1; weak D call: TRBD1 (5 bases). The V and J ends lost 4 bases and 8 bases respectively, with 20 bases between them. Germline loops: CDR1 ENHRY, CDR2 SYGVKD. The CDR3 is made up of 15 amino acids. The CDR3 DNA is TGTGCCATCAGTGGGGTGGTAGGGCAGGGCGGGGAAGCTTTCTTT. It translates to CAISGVVGQGGEAFF.

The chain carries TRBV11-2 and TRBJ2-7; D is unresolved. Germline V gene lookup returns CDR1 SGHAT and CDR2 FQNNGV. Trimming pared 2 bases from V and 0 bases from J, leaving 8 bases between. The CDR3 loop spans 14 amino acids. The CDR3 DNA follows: TGTGCCAGCAGCTTACGGGTTAACTCCTACGAGCAGTACTTC. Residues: CASSLRVNSYEQYF.

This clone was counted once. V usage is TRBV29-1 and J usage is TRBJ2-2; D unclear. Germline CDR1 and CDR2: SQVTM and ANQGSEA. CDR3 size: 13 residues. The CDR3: CSVGGLRTGELFF. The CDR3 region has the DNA TGCAGTGTGGGTGGCCTCCGGACCGGGGAGCTGTTTTTT.

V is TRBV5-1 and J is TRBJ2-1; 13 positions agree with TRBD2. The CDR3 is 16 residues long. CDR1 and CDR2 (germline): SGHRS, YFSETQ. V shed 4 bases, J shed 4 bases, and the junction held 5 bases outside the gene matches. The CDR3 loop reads CASSEGTSGTYNEQFF. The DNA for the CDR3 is TGCGCCAGCAGCGAAGGGACTAGCGGGACTTACAATGAGCAGTTCTTC.

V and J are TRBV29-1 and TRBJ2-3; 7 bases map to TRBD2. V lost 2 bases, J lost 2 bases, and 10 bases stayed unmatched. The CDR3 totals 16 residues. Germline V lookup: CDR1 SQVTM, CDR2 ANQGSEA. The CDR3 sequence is CSVERLGLKFTDTQYF. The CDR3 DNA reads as TGCAGCGTTGAAAGGTTGGGACTAAAATTCACAGATACGCAGTATTTT.

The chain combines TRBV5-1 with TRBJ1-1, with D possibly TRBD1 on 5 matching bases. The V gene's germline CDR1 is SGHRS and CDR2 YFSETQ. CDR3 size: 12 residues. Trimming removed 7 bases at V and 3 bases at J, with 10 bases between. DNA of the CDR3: TGCGCCAGCGGCTCGGGGGACACTGAAGCTTTCTTT. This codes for CASGSGDTEAFF.

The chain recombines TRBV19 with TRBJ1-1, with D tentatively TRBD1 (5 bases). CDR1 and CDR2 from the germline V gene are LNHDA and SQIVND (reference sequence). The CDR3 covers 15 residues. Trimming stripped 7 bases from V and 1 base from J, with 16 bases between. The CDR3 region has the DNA TGTGCCAGTACCGATCCAGGGTGGAAGAACACTGAAGCTTTCTTT. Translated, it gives CASTDPGWKNTEAFF. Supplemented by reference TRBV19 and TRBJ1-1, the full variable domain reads DGGITQSPKYLFRKEGQNVTLSCEQNLNHDAMYWYRQDPGQGLRLIYYSQIVNDFQKGDIAEGYSVSREKKESFPLTVTSAQKNPTAFYLCASTDPGWKNTEAFFGQGTRLTVV.

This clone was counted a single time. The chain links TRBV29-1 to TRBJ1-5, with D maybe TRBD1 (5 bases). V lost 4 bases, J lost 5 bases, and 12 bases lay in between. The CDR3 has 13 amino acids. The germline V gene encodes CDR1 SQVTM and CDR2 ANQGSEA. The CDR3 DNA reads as TGCAGCGTTGGCCCGGGGACGGATCAGCCCCAGCATTTT. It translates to CSVGPGTDQPQHF.

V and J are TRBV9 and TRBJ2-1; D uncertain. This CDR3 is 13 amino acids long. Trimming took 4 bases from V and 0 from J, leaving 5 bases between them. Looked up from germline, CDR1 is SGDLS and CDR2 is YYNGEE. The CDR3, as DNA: TGTGCCAGCAGCACTCACTCCTACAATGAGCAGTTCTTC. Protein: CASSTHSYNEQFF.

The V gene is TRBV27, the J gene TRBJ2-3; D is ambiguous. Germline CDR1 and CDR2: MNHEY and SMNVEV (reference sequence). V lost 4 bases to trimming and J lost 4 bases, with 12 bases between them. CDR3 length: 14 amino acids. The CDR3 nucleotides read TGTGCCAGCAGTTGGGCTAATCGCCCAGATACGCAGTATTTT. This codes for CASSWANRPDTQYF.